This T cell receptor beta chain was observed in a study of T cells in Graves' hyperthyroidism and ophthalmopathy. Amplified regions were TCR beta CDR3 sequences from RNA transcripts. Primed by the HTBI set, a first-round RT-PCR was run on the TCR CDR3. One entry per CDR3 protein results from TCRdb running MiXCR on the multiplex PCR reads. This table has approximately 430,000 distinct CDR3 sequences, roughly 14% appearing once. This clonotype was found a few times. This clone may be a read error of a much larger clone one base away. Since the CDR3 does not end with the conserved phenylalanine or tryptophan, this likely comes from a read error. PBMCs came from less than 11 ml fresh peripheral blood. V was pared by 1 base and J by 7 bases, with 13 bases between. The CDR3 is 14 amino acids. Germline-derived CDR1 and CDR2 are LGHDT and YNNKEL (reference sequence).

V is TRBV3-1 and J is TRBJ1-2; unclear D gene. The TCR sequence derives from a man aged 18 to 30 with Graves' ophthalmopathy. The sequenced sample was blood. CDR3 nucleotides: TGTGCCAGCAGCCAAGGGACGAGTCCTTCTGGCTACACCCTC. Residues: CASSQGTSPSGYTL.